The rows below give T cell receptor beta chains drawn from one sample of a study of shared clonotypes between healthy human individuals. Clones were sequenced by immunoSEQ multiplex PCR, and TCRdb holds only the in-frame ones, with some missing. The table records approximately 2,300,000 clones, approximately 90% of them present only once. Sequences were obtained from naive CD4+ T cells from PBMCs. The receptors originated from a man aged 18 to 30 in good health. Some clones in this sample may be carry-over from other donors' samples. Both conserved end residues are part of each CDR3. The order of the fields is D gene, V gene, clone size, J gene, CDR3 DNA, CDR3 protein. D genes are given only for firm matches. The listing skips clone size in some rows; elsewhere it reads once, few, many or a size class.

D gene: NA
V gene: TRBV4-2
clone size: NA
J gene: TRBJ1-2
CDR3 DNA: TGTGCCAGCAGCCAACCTCAGGGGAACTATGGCTACACCTTC
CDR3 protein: CASSQPQGNYGYTF

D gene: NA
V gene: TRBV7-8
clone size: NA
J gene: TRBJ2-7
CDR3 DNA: TGTGCCAGCAGCTTAGCCGGACACGGGGAGCAGTACTTC
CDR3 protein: CASSLAGHGEQYF

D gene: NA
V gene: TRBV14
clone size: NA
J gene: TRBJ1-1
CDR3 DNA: TGTGCCAGCAGCCACAATATGAACACTGAAGCTTTCTTT
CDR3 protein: CASSHNMNTEAFF

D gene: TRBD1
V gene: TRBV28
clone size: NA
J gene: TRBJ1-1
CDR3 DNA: TGTGCCAGCAGTTTGCCCAGGGGGCTTGGCACTGAAGCTTTCTTT
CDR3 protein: CASSLPRGLGTEAFF

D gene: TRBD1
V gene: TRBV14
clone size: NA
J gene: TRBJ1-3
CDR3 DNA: TGTGCCAGCAGCCTTGATTCCGGGACAGGGAGAAACACCATATATTTT
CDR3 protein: CASSLDSGTGRNTIYF

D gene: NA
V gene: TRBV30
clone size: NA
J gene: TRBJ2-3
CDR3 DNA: TGTGCCTGGGGGGGTACAGATACGCAGTATTTT
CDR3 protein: CAWGGTDTQYF

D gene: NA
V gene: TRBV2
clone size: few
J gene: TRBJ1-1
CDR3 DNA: TGTGCCAGCAGGACACAGGTGATGAACACTGAAGCTTTCTTT
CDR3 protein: CASRTQVMNTEAFF

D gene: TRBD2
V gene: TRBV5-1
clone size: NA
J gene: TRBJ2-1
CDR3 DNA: TGCGCCAGCAGCTTGGAACTAGCGGGAACAGTAAGCAATGAGCAGTTCTTC
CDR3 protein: CASSLELAGTVSNEQFF

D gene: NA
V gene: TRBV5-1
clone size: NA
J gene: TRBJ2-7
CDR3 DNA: TGCGCCAGCAGCTTGGGTTTTGGAGAGCAGTACTTC
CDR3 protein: CASSLGFGEQYF

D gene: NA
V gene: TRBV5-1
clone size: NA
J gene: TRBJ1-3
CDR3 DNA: TGCGCCAGCAGTTCAGGGCCTGGAAACACCATATATTTT
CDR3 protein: CASSSGPGNTIYF

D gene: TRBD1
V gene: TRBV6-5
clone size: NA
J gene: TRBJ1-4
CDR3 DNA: TGTGCCAGCAGTTACGGCGGCAGGGGGGAAGAAAAACTGTTTTTT
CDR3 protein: CASSYGGRGEEKLFF

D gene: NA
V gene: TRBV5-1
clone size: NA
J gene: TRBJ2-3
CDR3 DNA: TGCGCCAGCAGCTCTCGACAGGACACAGATACGCAGTATTTT
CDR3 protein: CASSSRQDTDTQYF

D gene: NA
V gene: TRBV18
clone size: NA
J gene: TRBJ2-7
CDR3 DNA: TGTGCCAGCTCTTCGGCACTTGACTACGAGCAGTACTTC
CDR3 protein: CASSSALDYEQYF

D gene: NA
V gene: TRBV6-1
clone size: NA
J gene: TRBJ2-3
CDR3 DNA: TGTGCCAGCGGGGGGGCTATACTAGGAGGAGATACGCAGTATTTT
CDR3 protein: CASGGAILGGDTQYF

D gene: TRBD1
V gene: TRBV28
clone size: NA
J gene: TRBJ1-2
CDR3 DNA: TGTGCCGGGGGGACAGGGGTAGTTGGCTACACCTTC
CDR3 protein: CAGGTGVVGYTF

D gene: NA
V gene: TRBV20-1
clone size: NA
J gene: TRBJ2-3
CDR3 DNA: TGCAGTGCCCCTAGACCAGATACGCAGTATTTT
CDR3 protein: CSAPRPDTQYF

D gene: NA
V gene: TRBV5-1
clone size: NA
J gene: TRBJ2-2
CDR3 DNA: TGCGCCAGCAGTTTACAGGGATGGGCCACCGGGGAGCTGTTTTTT
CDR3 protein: CASSLQGWATGELFF

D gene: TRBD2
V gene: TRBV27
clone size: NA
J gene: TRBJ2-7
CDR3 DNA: TGTGCCAGCATGTTATTAGCGGGAGAAAGTTTTTACGAGCAGTACTTC
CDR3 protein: CASMLLAGESFYEQYF

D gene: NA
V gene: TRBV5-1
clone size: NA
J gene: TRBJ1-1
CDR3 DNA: TGCGCCAGCAGCTACGGTGCGGGTCCAGGCACTGAAGCTTTCTTT
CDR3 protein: CASSYGAGPGTEAFF

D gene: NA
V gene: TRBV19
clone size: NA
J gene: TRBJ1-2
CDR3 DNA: TGTGCCAGTACCCCCGGGATGCTCTATGGCTACACCTTC
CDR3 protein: CASTPGMLYGYTF

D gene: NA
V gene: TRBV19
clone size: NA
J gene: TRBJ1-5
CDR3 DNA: TGTGCCAGTAGTATAATCCCCATGTTTGATCAGCCCCAGCATTTT
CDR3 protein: CASSIIPMFDQPQHF

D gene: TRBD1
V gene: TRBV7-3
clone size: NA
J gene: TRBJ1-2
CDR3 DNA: TGTGCCAGCAGTTTTAGACAGGGTTCAGGCTACACCTTC
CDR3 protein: CASSFRQGSGYTF

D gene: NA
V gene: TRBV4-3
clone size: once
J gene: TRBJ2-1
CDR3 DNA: TGCGCCAGCAGCCCGGTTACCCTCCCGTACAATGAGCAGTTCTTC
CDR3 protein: CASSPVTLPYNEQFF

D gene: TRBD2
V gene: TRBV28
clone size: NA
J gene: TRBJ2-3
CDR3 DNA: TGTGCCAGCAGTTTAGGACTAGCGCCCAACACAGATACGCAGTATTTT
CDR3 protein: CASSLGLAPNTDTQYF

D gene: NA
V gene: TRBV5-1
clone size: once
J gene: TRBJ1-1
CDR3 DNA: TGCGCCAGCAGCGTGAACAGGGCCCTGGCCACTGAAGCTTTCTTT
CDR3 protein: CASSVNRALATEAFF

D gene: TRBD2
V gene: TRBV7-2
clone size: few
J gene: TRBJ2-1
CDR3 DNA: TGTGCCAGCAGCCCGGGACTAGCGAACAATGAGCAGTTCTTC
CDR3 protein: CASSPGLANNEQFF

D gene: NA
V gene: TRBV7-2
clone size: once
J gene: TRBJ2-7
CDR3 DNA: TGTGCCAGCAGCCCCCAGGACTTTTCCTACGAGCAGTACTTC
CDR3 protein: CASSPQDFSYEQYF

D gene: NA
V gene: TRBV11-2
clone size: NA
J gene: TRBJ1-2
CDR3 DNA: TGTGCCAGCAGCTTAACCAGTACTAACTATGGCTACACCTTC
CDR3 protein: CASSLTSTNYGYTF

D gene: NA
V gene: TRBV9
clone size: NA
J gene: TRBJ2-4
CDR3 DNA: TGTGCCAGCAGCCCCCGAGGTGGCGACATTCAGTACTTC
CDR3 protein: CASSPRGGDIQYF

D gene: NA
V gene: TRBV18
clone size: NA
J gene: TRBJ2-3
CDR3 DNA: TGTGCCAGCTCACCCATATCGGCGGGGGATACGCAGTATTTT
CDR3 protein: CASSPISAGDTQYF

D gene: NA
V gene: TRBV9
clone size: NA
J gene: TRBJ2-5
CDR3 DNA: TGTGCCAGCAGCGGTTCAATCACGGAACAAGAGACCCAGTACTTC
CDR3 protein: CASSGSITEQETQYF

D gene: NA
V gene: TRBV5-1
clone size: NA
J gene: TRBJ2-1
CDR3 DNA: TGCGCCAGCAGCTTGGGACTGAAAAATGAGCAGTTCTTC
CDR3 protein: CASSLGLKNEQFF

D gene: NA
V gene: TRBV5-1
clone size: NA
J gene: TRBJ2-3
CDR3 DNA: TGCGCCAGCAGCGGACTACTTGCAGATACGCAGTATTTT
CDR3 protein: CASSGLLADTQYF

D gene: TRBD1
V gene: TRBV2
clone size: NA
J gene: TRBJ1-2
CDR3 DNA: TGTGCCAGCAGGACGGACAGGGAAGAACTCTATGGCTACACCTTC
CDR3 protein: CASRTDREELYGYTF

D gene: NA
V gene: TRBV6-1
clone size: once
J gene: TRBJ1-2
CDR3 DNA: TGTGCCAGCAGTCCCCGGGAGGGGCTTAACTATGGCTACACCTTC
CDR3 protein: CASSPREGLNYGYTF

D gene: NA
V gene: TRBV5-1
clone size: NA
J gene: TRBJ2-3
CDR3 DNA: TGCGCCAGCAGCTTGGGTGGGTCCGGAGATACGCAGTATTTT
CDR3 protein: CASSLGGSGDTQYF

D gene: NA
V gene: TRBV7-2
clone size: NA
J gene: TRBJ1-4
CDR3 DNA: TGTGCCAGCAGCCGGGGACTGAGGGACGAAAAACTGTTTTTT
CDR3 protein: CASSRGLRDEKLFF

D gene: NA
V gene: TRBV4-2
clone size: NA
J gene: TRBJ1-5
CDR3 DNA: TGTGCCAGCAGCCATCCTGACAGTCTCAATCAGCCCCAGCATTTT
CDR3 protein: CASSHPDSLNQPQHF

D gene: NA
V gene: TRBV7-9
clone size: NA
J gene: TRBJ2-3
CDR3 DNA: TGTGCCAGCAGCCCCGTAGCGGTCACAGATACGCAGTATTTT
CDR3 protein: CASSPVAVTDTQYF

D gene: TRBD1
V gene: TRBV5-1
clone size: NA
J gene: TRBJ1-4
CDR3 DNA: TGCGCCAGCAGCTCAACAGGGGGGGCTAATGAAAAACTGTTTTTT
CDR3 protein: CASSSTGGANEKLFF

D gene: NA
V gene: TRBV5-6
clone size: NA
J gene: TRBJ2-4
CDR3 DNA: TGTGCCAGCAGCTCTCTTAGACTGGTAGCCAAAAACATTCAGTACTTC
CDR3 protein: CASSSLRLVAKNIQYF

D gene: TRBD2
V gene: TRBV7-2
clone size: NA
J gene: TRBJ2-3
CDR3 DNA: TGTGCCAGCAGCCTAAAGGGGACTAGCTACACAGATACGCAGTATTTT
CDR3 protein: CASSLKGTSYTDTQYF

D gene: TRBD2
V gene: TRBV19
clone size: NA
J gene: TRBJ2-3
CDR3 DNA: TGTGCCAGTAGTATAGATGGGGGAGGGTCTGCAGATACGCAGTATTTT
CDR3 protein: CASSIDGGGSADTQYF

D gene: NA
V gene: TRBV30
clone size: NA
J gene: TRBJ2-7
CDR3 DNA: TGTGCCTGGACGACAGCCTACGAGCAGTACTTC
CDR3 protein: CAWTTAYEQYF

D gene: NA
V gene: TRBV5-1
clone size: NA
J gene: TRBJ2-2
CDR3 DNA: TGCGCCAGCAGCCCTTCCCGAGGGTCGACCGGGGAGCTGTTTTTT
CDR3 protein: CASSPSRGSTGELFF

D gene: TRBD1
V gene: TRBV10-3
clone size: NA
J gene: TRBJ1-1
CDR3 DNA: TGTGCCATCAGATCGACAGGGCCGGGCACTGAAGCTTTCTTT
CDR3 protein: CAIRSTGPGTEAFF

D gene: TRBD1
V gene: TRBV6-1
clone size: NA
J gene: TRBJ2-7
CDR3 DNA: TGTGCCAGCATGACCCCGGGACAGGGGCGCGAGGAGCAGTACTTC
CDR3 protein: CASMTPGQGREEQYF

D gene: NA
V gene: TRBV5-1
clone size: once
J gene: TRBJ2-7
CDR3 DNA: TGCGCCAGCAGCGCGACTAGTATCAACGAGCAGTACTTC
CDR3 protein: CASSATSINEQYF

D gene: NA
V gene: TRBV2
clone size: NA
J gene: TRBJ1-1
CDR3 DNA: TGTGCCAGCAGTGACGATTCTGGGACTGAAGCTTTCTTT
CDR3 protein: CASSDDSGTEAFF

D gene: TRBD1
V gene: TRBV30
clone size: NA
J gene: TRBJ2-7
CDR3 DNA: TGTGCCTGGAGTTATGGGGACAGGCTCAGGTCCTACGAGCAGTACTTC
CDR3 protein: CAWSYGDRLRSYEQYF